These T cell receptor beta chains were read from a single sample in a study of cytomegalovirus exposure and HLA in healthy donors. Produced via immunoSEQ multiplex PCR; TCRdb's table is partial and in-frame only. The sample totals about 100,000 clones; its top ten clones hold approximately 0.6%. Sequencing input: PBMCs. Receptor source: a man in his fifties in good health and CMV-seronegative. CDR3s include the opening cysteine and the closing phenylalanine or tryptophan. The D gene is left open where the match is weak.

V	J	length	D	CDR3	DNA
TRBV4-1	TRBJ1-6	16	TRBD1	CASSQAGQGVRSPLHF	TGCGCCAGCAGCCAAGCCGGACAGGGCGTTCGTTCACCCCTCCACTTT
TRBV7-9	TRBJ2-7	14	-	CASSPDGTFYEQYF	TGTGCCAGCAGCCCAGACGGGACTTTCTACGAGCAGTACTTC
TRBV13	TRBJ2-7	17	-	CASSSRTVSWGSYEQYF	TGTGCCAGCAGCTCTCGGACAGTCTCATGGGGTTCCTACGAGCAGTACTTC
TRBV10-3	TRBJ1-2	13	-	CAISVPGNYGYTF	TGTGCCATCAGTGTACCGGGTAACTATGGCTACACCTTC
TRBV7-2	TRBJ2-5	16	TRBD2	CASSLSASGGQETQYF	TGTGCCAGCAGCTTATCGGCTAGCGGGGGCCAAGAGACCCAGTACTTC
TRBV6-5	TRBJ1-3	16	TRBD1	CASSYSTGGYGNTIYF	TGTGCCAGCAGTTACTCCACAGGGGGCTATGGAAACACCATATATTTT
TRBV11-2	TRBJ1-2	16	-	CASSLNPTGRNYGYTF	TGTGCCAGCAGCTTAAATCCGACAGGAAGAAACTATGGCTACACCTTC
TRBV5-3	TRBJ1-2	14	-	CARSRRRTNYGYTF	TGTGCCAGGTCACGTCGGAGAACTAACTATGGCTACACCTTC
TRBV6-6	TRBJ2-7	12	TRBD1	CASRGTDHEQYF	TGTGCCAGCAGGGGGACAGACCACGAGCAGTACTTC
TRBV4-3	TRBJ1-4	15	-	CASSQDWGVGEKLFF	TGCGCCAGCAGCCAAGATTGGGGGGTGGGTGAAAAACTGTTTTTT
TRBV27	TRBJ1-1	15	TRBD1	CASSPSGTGYTEAFF	TGTGCCAGCAGTCCCTCCGGGACAGGTTACACTGAAGCTTTCTTT
TRBV2	TRBJ2-3	14	TRBD2	CASATSASTDTQYF	TGTGCCAGCGCCACTAGCGCTAGCACAGATACGCAGTATTTT
TRBV7-2	TRBJ1-1	13	-	CASSLFVNTEAFF	TGTGCCAGCAGCTTATTCGTGAACACTGAAGCTTTCTTT
TRBV9	TRBJ2-5	15	-	CASSVESGLAKTQYF	TGTGCCAGCAGCGTAGAGTCGGGGCTAGCGAAGACCCAGTACTTC
TRBV7-2	TRBJ2-1	14	-	CASSSYGAYNEQFF	TGTGCCAGCAGCTCGTACGGGGCCTACAATGAGCAGTTCTTC
TRBV4-2	TRBJ2-5	17	TRBD2	CASSQVTSGGVIETQYF	TGTGCCAGCAGCCAAGTGACTAGCGGGGGGGTTATAGAGACCCAGTACTTC
TRBV7-9	TRBJ2-1	15	TRBD2	CASSYKREGLNEQFF	TGTGCCAGCAGCTACAAGCGGGAGGGCCTCAATGAGCAGTTCTTC
TRBV5-1	TRBJ1-4	15	-	CASSWGGTTNEKLFF	TGCGCCAGCAGCTGGGGGGGGACGACTAATGAAAAACTGTTTTTT
TRBV5-8	TRBJ1-5	15	-	CASSHEQYSNQPQHF	TGTGCCAGCAGCCACGAACAGTATAGCAATCAGCCCCAGCATTTT
TRBV27	TRBJ1-4	15	-	CASSFSGGYNEKLFF	TGTGCCAGCAGTTTTAGTGGAGGTTATAATGAAAAACTGTTTTTT
TRBV20-1	TRBJ1-1	10	-	CSASYREAFF	TGCAGTGCTAGCTACAGGGAAGCTTTCTTT
TRBV20-1	TRBJ2-3	11	-	CSAVNSDTQYF	TGCAGTGCCGTGAACAGTGATACGCAGTATTTT
TRBV13	TRBJ2-1	14	-	CASSLGLRSDEQFF	TGTGCCAGCAGCTTAGGCCTAAGGAGTGATGAGCAGTTCTTC
TRBV6-6	TRBJ1-2	16	-	CASTYNPTGPNYGYTF	TGTGCCAGCACCTACAACCCCACAGGGCCCAACTATGGCTACACCTTC
TRBV6-6	TRBJ1-1	14	TRBD1	CASSNRDRVTEAFF	TGTGCCAGCAGTAACCGGGACAGGGTCACTGAAGCTTTCTTT
TRBV7-2	TRBJ2-6	16	-	CASSLRNGIGANVLTF	TGTGCCAGCAGCTTAAGGAACGGGATCGGGGCCAACGTCCTGACTTTC
TRBV5-4	TRBJ2-7	13	-	CASSLGHPYEQYF	TGTGCCAGCAGCTTGGGACATCCCTACGAGCAGTACTTC
TRBV15	TRBJ1-1	16	TRBD1	CATSRDNRGKSAEAFF	TGTGCCACCAGCAGAGACAACAGGGGGAAGAGCGCTGAAGCTTTCTTT
TRBV7-9	TRBJ1-1	13	-	CASVTGRDTEAFF	TGTGCCAGCGTTACAGGGAGAGACACTGAAGCTTTCTTT
TRBV5-1	TRBJ1-4	15	TRBD1	CASGTGTVGNEKLFF	TGCGCCTCAGGGACAGGGACGGTCGGTAATGAAAAACTGTTTTTT
TRBV6-5	TRBJ1-2	13	-	CASSYSRGGGYTF	TGTGCCAGCAGTTACTCGAGGGGAGGGGGCTACACCTTC
TRBV7-9	TRBJ1-1	14	-	CASSFVEGNTEAFF	TGTGCCAGCAGCTTTGTAGAGGGGAACACTGAAGCTTTCTTT
TRBV11-2	TRBJ2-1	12	-	CASSLGGPEQFF	TGTGCCAGCAGCTTAGGCGGCCCGGAGCAGTTCTTC
TRBV6-5	TRBJ2-3	15	TRBD2	CASSISGGFTDTQYF	TGTGCCAGCAGTATTAGCGGGGGGTTTACAGATACGCAGTATTTT
TRBV9	TRBJ2-3	16	-	CASSTTLATGTDTQYF	TGTGCCAGCAGTACCACTCTAGCGACGGGCACAGATACGCAGTATTTT
TRBV18	TRBJ1-1	15	TRBD1	CASSPSTGANTEAFF	TGTGCCAGCTCACCATCTACAGGGGCGAACACTGAAGCTTTCTTT
TRBV19	TRBJ1-1	16	-	CASSIGPGLGYTEAFF	TGTGCCAGTAGTATAGGACCAGGGCTGGGTTACACTGAAGCTTTCTTT
TRBV5-1	TRBJ2-7	15	-	CASSLWAGSSYEQYF	TGCGCCAGCAGCTTGTGGGCGGGGAGCTCCTACGAGCAGTACTTC
TRBV6-6	TRBJ1-2	14	TRBD1	CASITDRGGYGYTF	TGTGCCAGCATCACGGACAGGGGAGGCTATGGCTACACCTTC
TRBV29-1	TRBJ2-3	16	-	CSVELGTQFVTDTQYF	TGCAGCGTTGAGTTGGGCACACAATTCGTCACAGATACGCAGTATTTT
TRBV30	TRBJ1-2	16	TRBD1	CAWSVSWDRRNYGYTF	TGTGCCTGGAGCGTAAGTTGGGACAGACGTAACTATGGCTACACCTTC
TRBV7-9	TRBJ2-3	15	TRBD2	CASSLWTSGEDTQYF	TGTGCCAGCAGCTTATGGACTAGCGGGGAAGATACGCAGTATTTT
TRBV7-2	TRBJ1-2	16	TRBD1	CASSLDGTGGRDGYTF	TGTGCCAGCAGCTTAGATGGGACAGGGGGCAGGGATGGCTACACCTTC
TRBV6-5	TRBJ1-5	13	-	CASSYAINQPQHF	TGTGCCAGCAGTTACGCGATCAATCAGCCCCAGCATTTT
TRBV5-1	TRBJ1-2	13	-	CASSSGVNYGYTF	TGCGCCAGCAGTTCAGGGGTTAACTATGGCTACACCTTC
TRBV7-2	TRBJ2-3	15	TRBD1	CASSSQTGHTDTQYF	TGTGCCAGCAGCTCCCAGACAGGGCACACAGATACGCAGTATTTT
TRBV4-1	TRBJ2-7	14	TRBD1	CASSQGLQGFEQYF	TGCGCCAGCAGCCAAGGCCTACAGGGGTTCGAGCAGTACTTC
TRBV14	TRBJ1-1	14	-	CASSQSWANTEAFF	TGTGCCAGCAGCCAATCCTGGGCAAACACTGAAGCTTTCTTT
TRBV9	TRBJ2-5	13	-	CASSVDASGTQYF	TGTGCCAGCAGCGTCGACGCAAGCGGGACCCAGTACTTC
TRBV6-1	TRBJ2-7	15	TRBD1	CASSFGQGFSYEQYF	TGTGCCAGCAGTTTCGGACAGGGGTTTTCCTACGAGCAGTACTTC
TRBV4-1	TRBJ2-4	15	-	CASSPGSGTKNIQYF	TGCGCCAGCAGCCCTGGGTCGGGGACCAAAAACATTCAGTACTTC
TRBV11-2	TRBJ2-3	15	-	CASSFSGLSTDTQYF	TGTGCCAGCAGCTTCTCTGGGCTAAGCACAGATACGCAGTATTTT
TRBV2	TRBJ2-3	15	-	CASSEWEGEGDTQYF	TGTGCCAGCAGTGAATGGGAAGGGGAAGGGGATACGCAGTATTTT
TRBV18	TRBJ1-5	14	-	CASSRRGLNQPQHF	TGTGCCAGCTCACGGCGGGGCCTCAATCAGCCCCAGCATTTT
TRBV20-1	TRBJ1-1	11	-	CSAFDSPEAFF	TGCAGTGCTTTCGACAGTCCTGAAGCTTTCTTT